The entry below gives a single TCR beta chain sequence along with its context. This sample was taken from a study of CD8+ T cells in alopecia areata. The authors extracted RNA and reverse transcribed it into cDNA as the sequencing template. Sequencing used immunoSEQ multiplex PCR; TCRdb keeps in-frame clones, though not all of them. This table holds about 210,000 clones, 64% found once. Treatment indicated: oral pan-JAK inhibitor, 5-10 mg twice daily. This sequence was found in a human donor with alopecia areata. This specimen was CD4+ T cells sorted from blood, taken at week 4, from a patient treated with tofacitinib.

The CDR3 reads CAWRRRAGNTIYF. The CDR3 DNA reads as TGTGCCTGGAGGAGGAGGGCTGGAAACACCATATATTTT. This chain links TRBV30 with TRBJ1-3, with D uncertain. Germline assignment: CDR1 GTSNPN and CDR2 SVGIG (reference sequence). With 3 bases removed from V and 2 bases from J, the gap between germline ends came to 8 bases. The CDR3 sequence is 13 residues long.